This T cell receptor beta chain emerged from a study of regulatory T cells. The V segment lost 3 bases and the J segment 4 bases; nucleotides outside the gene matches: 16. Germline V CDR1 and CDR2: SGHVS, FQNEAQ. The CDR3 has 18 amino acids. A couple of CD3G-deficient patients had more severe autoimmunity; all had some. Study results and caveats: CD3G-deficient patients' regulatory T cells showed reduced Shannon diversity versus autologous conventional CD4+ and control regulatory cells.

As to this clone: Its target is not known.

The primer mix had 52 TRBV and 13 TRBJ primers. The data were produced by immunoSEQ multiplex PCR, yet TCRdb's version contains in-frame clones alone and is incomplete. The table includes roughly 3,600 clones, around 95% detected once. This receptor was identified in a young adult with CD3G deficiency. Material: CD4+ Tregs sorted from blood. The chain is built from TRBV7-8 and TRBJ2-3; the match to TRBD2 covers 7 bases. CDR3 bases: TGTGCCAGCAGCTTCCTCGGAAGGCGGGGAGGGACCCCAGATACGCAGTATTTT. It codes for CASSFLGRRGGTPDTQYF. Supplemented by reference TRBV7-8 and TRBJ2-3, the full variable domain reads GAGVSQSPRYKVAKRGQDVALRCDPISGHVSLFWYQQALGQGPEFLTYFQNEAQLDKSGLPSDRFFAERPEGSVSTLKIQRTQQEDSAVYLCASSFLGRRGGTPDTQYFGPGTRLTVL.